The present T cell receptor (beta chain) was sequenced within a study of tumor-infiltrating lymphocytes in primary liver carcinoma listed by TCRdb under 2017. Turning to the overall study: Hepatocellular carcinoma (four) or combined HCC and intrahepatic cholangiocarcinoma (one) was present in the five patients, who were three men and two women aged 30 to 69 years. The tumors of the five patients were staged as T1-T3 N0M0, with maximum diameters ranging from 4.2 to 10 cm. Each sample produced roughly 3.65 to 8 million productive TCRbeta reads, and read depth showed no significant difference between tissue types. Across five regions of each liver tumor, along with adjacent normal tissue and blood, the study brought together TCRbeta repertoire sequencing, expression microarrays and whole-exome sequencing. A total of about 35 specimens from 5 patients, comprising 25 or so tumor regions, 5 adjacent noncancerous liver tissues and 5 peripheral blood samples, were covered by TCRbeta repertoire sequencing. Reproducibility between technical replicate repertoires was high, with correlation coefficients above 0.98 and mean shared-clone rates about 0.9.

Starting from 500 to 600 ng total RNA, TCRbeta-specific cDNA was produced by reverse transcription with a constant-region primer and ProtoScript II reverse transcriptase. TCRbeta libraries were built with three nested multiplex PCR rounds, a slightly modified ARM-PCR procedure. The first two PCR rounds used multiplex TRBV1-TRBV30 forward primers with a Cbeta reverse primer, each for approximately 9 cycles. Sample barcodes and Illumina adapters were attached in a final 25-cycle PCR using Deep VentR polymerase. Amplicons of 200-500 bp were gel-purified with a QIAquick gel extraction kit before sequencing. An Illumina HiSeq 2500 was used to sequence the TCRbeta amplicons, generating 250-bp paired-end reads. The original methods were these. Reads were quality-trimmed with Trimmomatic v0.33, and paired reads were merged with FLASH v1.2.11 to recover full CDR3 sequences. V, D and J germline segments were assigned to the rearranged TCRbeta sequences by MiGEC v1.2.1b. Clonotype statistics, along with Shannon-Wiener diversity indices, were calculated using VDJtools v1.0.0. To reduce sampling bias, subsequent analyses other than the diversity analysis used only the 250 most abundant clonotypes in each sample. Using fastp trimming at Q25 and MiXCR clonotype assembly, TCRdb reanalyzed the public sequencing data and kept in-frame beta chains. Rows are unified per CDR3 protein, each entry keeping the most common DNA and genes. Clone size and V and J calls follow TCRdb, not the original study. Across this sample there are 40,000 or so distinct CDR3 sequences, with approximately 82% seen only once. Roughly 38% of the sample belongs to the ten largest clones.

CDR1 and CDR2, looked up from the germline V gene, are SGHDN and FVKESK. V drops 4 bases and J drops 1 base, leaving 8 bases in between. Reading from cysteine to phenylalanine, the CDR3 counts 14 amino acids. Only CDR3 DNA remains: 42 bases, in frame from the first base. Total RNA and DNA were co-extracted from approximately 20-30 mg of bulk tissue with the AllPrep DNA/RNA mini kit, without cell sorting. Between late 2015 and 2016, 4 to 6 patients in China with histopathologically diagnosed primary liver carcinoma had surgical resection. At the time of sampling, the patients were treatment-naive and had chronic HBV infection. Each fresh piece of tumor and adjacent tissue was cut in two, with one half stored in RNAlater at -80 degrees C and the other half sent for histology. Concerning this clonotype: Its antigen remains unidentified. The record has no base qualities; no much larger clone is one base away.

On the study overall, not on this receptor specifically: Because sequencing covered only the TCR beta chain and unpaired alpha chains were not captured, true repertoire diversity is likely underestimated. Compared with blood, tumors had a significantly larger share of the repertoire taken up by the top 250 clones (p = 0.039). Only a few patients were included in the study, and the authors note that the findings should be validated in a larger study. Since the samples were bulk and unsorted, there was no way to compare CD4+ and CD8+ T cell repertoires. Pairs of tumor regions showed greater repertoire overlap (mean roughly 36%) than tumor-adjacent pairs (roughly 17%) or tumor-blood pairs (approximately 14%), which is consistent with antigen-driven expansion.

The rearrangement joined TRBV14 to TRBJ2-1; the D gene is possibly TRBD2, with 5 bases matching. The TCR comes from a woman in her 30s with primary liver carcinoma and hepatitis B virus infection. The sequenced sample consisted of tumor-adjacent normal liver tissue. At the DNA level, the sequence is TGTGCCAGCAGCCTGTCGGGGTCCTACAATGAGCAGTTCTTC. This codes for CASSLSGSYNEQFF.